What follows describes a single TCR beta chain. Repertoires were generated with immunoSEQ multiplex PCR, while TCRdb's copy carries only in-frame clones and drops some. The data show almost 90,000 clones, around 95% seen once. The data originate from a study of technical replicates of blood from several donors. Germline loops: CDR1 SGDLS, CDR2 YYNGEE. This CDR3 is built from 15 residues. The V gene lost 0 bases and the J gene lost 4 bases, with 13 bases spanning the gap. The rearrangement joins TRBV9 to TRBJ1-1, with a weak D call TRBD1 (5 bases). Sequenced input: T cells isolated from PBMCs. The clonotype was recovered from a human donor in good health. CDR3 in DNA: TGTGCCAGCAGCGTAGAGGGACTAGGAGCCACTGAAGCTTTCTTT. Its protein product is CASSVEGLGATEAFF.